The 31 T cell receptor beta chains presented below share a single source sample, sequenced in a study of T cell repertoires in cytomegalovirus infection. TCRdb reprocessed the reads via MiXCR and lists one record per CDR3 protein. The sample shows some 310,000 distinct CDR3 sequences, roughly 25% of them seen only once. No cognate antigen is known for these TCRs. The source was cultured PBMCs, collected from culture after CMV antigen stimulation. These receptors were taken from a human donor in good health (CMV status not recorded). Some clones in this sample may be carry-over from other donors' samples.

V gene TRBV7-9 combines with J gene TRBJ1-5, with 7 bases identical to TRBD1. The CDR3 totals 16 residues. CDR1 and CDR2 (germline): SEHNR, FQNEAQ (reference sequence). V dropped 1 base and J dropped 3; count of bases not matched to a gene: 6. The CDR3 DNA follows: TGTGCCAGCAGCTTAGGAGGGACAGACCTCAATCAGCCCCAGCATTTT. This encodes CASSLGGTDLNQPQHF. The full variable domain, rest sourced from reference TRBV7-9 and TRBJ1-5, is DTGVSQNPRHKITKRGQNVTFRCDPISEHNRLYWYRQTLGQGPEFLTYFQNEAQLEKSRLLSDRFSAERPKGSFSTLEIQRTEQGDSAMYLCASSLGGTDLNQPQHFGDGTRLSIL.

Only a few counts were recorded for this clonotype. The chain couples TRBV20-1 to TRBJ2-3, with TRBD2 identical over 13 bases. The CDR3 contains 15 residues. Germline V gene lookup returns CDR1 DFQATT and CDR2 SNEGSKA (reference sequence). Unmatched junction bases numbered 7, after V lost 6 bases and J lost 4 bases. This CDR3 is CSATGLAGFSDTQYF. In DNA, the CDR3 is TGCAGTGCCACGGGACTAGCGGGATTCTCAGATACGCAGTATTTT.

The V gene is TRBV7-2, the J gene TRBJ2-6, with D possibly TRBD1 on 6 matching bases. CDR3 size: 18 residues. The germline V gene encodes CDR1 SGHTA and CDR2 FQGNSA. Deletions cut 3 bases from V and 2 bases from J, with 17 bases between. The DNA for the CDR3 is TGTGCCAGCAGCTTCGTCCCAGGGGCTCTTGCTGGGGCCAACGTCCTGACTTTC. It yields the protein CASSFVPGALAGANVLTF.

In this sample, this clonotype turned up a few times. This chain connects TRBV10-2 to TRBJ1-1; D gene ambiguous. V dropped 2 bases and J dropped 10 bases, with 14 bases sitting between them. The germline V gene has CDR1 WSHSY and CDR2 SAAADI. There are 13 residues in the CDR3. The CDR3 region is CASSENEAGSAFF. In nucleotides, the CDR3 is TGCGCCAGCAGTGAGAATGAGGCGGGGTCAGCTTTCTTT.

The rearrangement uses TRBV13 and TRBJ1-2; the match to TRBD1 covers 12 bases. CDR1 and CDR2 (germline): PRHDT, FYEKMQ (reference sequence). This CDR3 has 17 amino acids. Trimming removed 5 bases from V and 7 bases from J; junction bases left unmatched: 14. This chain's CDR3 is CASSLIGGQGAQGGYTF. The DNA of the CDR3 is TGTGCCAGCAGCCTCATTGGGGGACAGGGGGCGCAAGGTGGCTACACCTTC.

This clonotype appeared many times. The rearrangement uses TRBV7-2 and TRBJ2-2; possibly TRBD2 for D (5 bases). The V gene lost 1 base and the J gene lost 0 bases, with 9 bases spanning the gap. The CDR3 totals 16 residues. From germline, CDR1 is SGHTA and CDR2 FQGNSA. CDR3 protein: CASSLGRGPNTGELFF. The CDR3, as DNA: TGTGCCAGCAGCTTAGGTCGCGGGCCGAACACCGGGGAGCTGTTTTTT.

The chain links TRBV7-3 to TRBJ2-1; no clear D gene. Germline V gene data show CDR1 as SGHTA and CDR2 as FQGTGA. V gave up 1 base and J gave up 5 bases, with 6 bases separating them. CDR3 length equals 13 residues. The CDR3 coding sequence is TGTGCCAGCAGCTTAATGGAAAACAATGAGCAGTTCTTC. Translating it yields CASSLMENNEQFF.

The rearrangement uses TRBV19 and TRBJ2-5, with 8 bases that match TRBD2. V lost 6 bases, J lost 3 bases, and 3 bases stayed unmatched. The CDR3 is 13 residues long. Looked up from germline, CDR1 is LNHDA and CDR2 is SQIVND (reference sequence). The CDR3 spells CASRVAGKETQYF. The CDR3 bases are TGTGCCAGTAGGGTAGCGGGAAAAGAGACCCAGTACTTC.

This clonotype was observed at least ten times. The CDR3 sequence is CASSRGRGTGANVLTF. The CDR3 DNA sequence: TGTGCCAGCAGCAGGGGGAGAGGGACTGGGGCCAACGTCCTGACTTTC. The gene calls are TRBV2 and TRBJ2-6, with 7 bases aligning to TRBD1. V lost 6 bases to trimming and J lost 2 bases; unmatched junction nucleotides: 7. Looked up from germline, CDR1 is SNHLY and CDR2 is FYNNEI. The CDR3 has 16 amino acids.

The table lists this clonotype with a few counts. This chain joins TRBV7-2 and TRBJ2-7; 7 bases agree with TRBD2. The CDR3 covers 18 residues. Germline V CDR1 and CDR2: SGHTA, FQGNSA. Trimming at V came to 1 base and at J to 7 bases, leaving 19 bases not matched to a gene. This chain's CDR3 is CASSLVGPSGTTSREQYF. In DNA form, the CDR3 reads TGTGCCAGCAGCTTAGTTGGGCCTAGCGGTACCACCTCCCGGGAGCAGTACTTC.

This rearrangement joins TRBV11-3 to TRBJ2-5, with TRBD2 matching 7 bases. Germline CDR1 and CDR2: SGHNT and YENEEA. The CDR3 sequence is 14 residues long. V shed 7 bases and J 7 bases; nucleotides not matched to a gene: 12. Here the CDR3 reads CASTQRPWGGTQYF. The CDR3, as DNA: TGTGCCAGCACCCAGAGGCCCTGGGGGGGGACCCAGTACTTC.

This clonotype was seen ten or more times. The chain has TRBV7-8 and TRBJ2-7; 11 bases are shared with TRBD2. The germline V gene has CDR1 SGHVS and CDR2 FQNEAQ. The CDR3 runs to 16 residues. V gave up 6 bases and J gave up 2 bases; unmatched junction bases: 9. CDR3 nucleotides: TGTGCCAGCAGTTCCGGGACTAGCGGACTTCCCTACGAGCAGTACTTC. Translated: CASSSGTSGLPYEQYF.

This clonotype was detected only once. In DNA, the CDR3 is TGTGCCAGCAGCCAAGTGGGACAGGGGGGTCTCTACGAGCAGTACTTC. Protein product: CASSQVGQGGLYEQYF. J is TRBJ2-7 and V is TRBV3-1; 11 bases align to TRBD1. Germline lookup yields CDR1 LGHDT and CDR2 YNNKEL (reference sequence). The CDR3 contains 16 residues. Unmatched junction bases numbered 5, after V lost 1 base and J lost 3 bases.

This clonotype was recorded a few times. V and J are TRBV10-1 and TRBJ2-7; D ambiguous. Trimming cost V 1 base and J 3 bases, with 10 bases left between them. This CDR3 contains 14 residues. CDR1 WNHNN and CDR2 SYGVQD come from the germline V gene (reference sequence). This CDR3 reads CASSEYKDGYEQYV. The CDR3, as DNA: TGCGCCAGCAGTGAGTATAAGGATGGCTACGAGCAGTACGTC.

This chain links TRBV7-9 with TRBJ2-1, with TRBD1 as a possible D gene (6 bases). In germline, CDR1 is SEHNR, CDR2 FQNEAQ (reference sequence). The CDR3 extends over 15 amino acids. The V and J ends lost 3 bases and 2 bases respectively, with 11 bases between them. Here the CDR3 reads CASSFSGDAYNEQFF. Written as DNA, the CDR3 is TGTGCCAGCAGCTTTTCAGGGGATGCCTACAATGAGCAGTTCTTC.

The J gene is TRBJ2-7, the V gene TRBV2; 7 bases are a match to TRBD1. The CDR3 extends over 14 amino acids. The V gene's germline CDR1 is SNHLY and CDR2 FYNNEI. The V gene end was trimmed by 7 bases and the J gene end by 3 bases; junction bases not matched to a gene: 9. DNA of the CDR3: TGTGCCAGCAAGCGACAGGGTAGCGACTACGAGCAGTACTTC. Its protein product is CASKRQGSDYEQYF.

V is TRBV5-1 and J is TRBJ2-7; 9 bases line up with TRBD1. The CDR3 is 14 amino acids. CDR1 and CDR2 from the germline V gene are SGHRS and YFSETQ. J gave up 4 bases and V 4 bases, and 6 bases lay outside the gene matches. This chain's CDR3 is CASSAGTGSYEQYV. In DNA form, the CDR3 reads TGCGCCAGCAGCGCTGGGACAGGGTCTTACGAGCAGTACGTC.

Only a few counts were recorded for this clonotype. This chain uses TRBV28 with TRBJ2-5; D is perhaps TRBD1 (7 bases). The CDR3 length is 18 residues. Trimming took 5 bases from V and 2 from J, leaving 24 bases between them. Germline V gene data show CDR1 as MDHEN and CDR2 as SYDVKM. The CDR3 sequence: CASSQLSRGTATQETQYF. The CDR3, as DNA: TGTGCCAGCAGTCAACTTTCCCGCGGGACAGCCACTCAAGAGACCCAGTACTTC.

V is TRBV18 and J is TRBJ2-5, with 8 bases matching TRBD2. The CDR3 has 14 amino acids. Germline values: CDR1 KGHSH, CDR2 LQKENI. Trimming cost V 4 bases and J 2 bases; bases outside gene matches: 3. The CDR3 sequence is CASSHLAGQETQYF. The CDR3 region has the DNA TGTGCCAGCTCACATTTAGCGGGACAAGAGACCCAGTACTTC.

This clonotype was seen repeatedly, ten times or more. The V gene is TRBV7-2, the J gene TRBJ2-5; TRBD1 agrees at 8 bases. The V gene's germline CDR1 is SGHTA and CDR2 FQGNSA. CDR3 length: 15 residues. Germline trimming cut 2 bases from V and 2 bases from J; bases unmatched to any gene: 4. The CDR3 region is CASSLQGAEQETQYF. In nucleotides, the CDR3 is TGTGCCAGCAGCTTACAGGGGGCGGAACAAGAGACCCAGTACTTC.

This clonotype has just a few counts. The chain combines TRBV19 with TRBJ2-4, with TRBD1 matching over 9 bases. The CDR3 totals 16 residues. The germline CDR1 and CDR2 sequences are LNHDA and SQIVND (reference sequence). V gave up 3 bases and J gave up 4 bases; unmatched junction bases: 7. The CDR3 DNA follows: TGTGCCAGTAGTATGGACCCGGGACAGGGAAAAAACATTCAGTACTTC. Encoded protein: CASSMDPGQGKNIQYF.

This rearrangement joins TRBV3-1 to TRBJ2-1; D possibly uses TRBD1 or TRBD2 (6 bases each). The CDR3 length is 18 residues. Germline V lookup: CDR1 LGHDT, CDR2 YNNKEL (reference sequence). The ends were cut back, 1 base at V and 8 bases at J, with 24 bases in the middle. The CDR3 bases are TGTGCCAGCAGCCAAGTTCCGGACTACAGGGTTCCGGGGGATGAGCAGTTCTTC. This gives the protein CASSQVPDYRVPGDEQFF.

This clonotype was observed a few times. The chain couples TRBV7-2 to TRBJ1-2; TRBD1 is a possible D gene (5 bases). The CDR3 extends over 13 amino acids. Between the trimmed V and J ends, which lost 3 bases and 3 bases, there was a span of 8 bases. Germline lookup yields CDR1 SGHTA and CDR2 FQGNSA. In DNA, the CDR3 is TGTGCCAGCAGCTTCATCAGGGACTATGGCTACACCTTC. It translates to CASSFIRDYGYTF.

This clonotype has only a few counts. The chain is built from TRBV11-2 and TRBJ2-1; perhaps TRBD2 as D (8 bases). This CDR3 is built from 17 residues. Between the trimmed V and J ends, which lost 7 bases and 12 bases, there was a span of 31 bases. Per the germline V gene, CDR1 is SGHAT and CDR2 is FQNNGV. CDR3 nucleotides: TGTGCCAGCACCCTAGCAGGGGGGACTAGGAGGGGTTGGGGGCAGTTCTTC. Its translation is CASTLAGGTRRGWGQFF.

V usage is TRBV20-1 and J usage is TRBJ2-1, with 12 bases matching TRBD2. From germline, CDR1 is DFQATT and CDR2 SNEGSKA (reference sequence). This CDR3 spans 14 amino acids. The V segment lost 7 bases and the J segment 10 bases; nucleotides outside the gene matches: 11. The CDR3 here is CSGNGLAGRGEQFF. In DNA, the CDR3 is TGCAGTGGCAACGGACTAGCGGGAAGAGGGGAGCAGTTCTTC.

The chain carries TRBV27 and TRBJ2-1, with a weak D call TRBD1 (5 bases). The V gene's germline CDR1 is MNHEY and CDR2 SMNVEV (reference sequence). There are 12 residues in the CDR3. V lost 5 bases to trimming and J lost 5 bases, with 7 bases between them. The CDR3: CASSKTDNEQFF. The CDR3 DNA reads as TGTGCCAGCAGTAAGACAGACAATGAGCAGTTCTTC.

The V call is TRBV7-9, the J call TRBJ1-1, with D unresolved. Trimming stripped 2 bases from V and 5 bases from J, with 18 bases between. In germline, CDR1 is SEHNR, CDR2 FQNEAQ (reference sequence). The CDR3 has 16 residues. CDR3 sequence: CASSLSAGLLATEAFF. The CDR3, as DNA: TGTGCCAGCAGCTTAAGCGCGGGCCTGCTGGCGACTGAAGCTTTCTTT. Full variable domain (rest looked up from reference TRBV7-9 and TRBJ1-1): DTGVSQNPRHKITKRGQNVTFRCDPISEHNRLYWYRQTLGQGPEFLTYFQNEAQLEKSRLLSDRFSAERPKGSFSTLEIQRTEQGDSAMYLCASSLSAGLLATEAFFGQGTRLTVV.

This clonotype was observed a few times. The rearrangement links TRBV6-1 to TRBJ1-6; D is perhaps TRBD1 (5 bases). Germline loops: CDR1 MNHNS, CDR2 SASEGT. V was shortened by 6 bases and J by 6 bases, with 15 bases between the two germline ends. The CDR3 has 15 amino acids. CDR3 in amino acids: CASRLNRKSNSPLHF. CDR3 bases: TGTGCCAGCAGATTAAACAGGAAATCTAATTCACCCCTCCACTTT.

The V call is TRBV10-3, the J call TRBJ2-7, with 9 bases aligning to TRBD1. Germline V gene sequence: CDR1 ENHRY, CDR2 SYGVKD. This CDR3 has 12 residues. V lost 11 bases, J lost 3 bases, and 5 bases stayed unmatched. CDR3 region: CASGDRDYEQYF. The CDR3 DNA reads TGTGCCTCTGGGGACAGGGACTACGAGCAGTACTTC.

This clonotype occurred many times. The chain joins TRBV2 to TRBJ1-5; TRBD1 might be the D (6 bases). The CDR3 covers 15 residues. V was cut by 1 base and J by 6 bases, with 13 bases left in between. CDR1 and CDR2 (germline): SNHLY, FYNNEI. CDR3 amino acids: CASSEGGAVFQPQHF. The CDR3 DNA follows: TGTGCCAGCAGTGAAGGGGGGGCCGTCTTTCAGCCCCAGCATTTT.

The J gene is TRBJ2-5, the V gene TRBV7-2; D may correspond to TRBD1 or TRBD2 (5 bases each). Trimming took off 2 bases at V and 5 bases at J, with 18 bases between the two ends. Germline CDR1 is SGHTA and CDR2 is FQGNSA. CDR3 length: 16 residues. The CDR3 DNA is TGTGCCAGCAGCTTAAAGTCGCAGGGTAGCGATGAGACCCAGTACTTC. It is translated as CASSLKSQGSDETQYF. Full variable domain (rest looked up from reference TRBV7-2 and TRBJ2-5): GAGVSQSPSNKVTEKGKDVELRCDPISGHTALYWYRQSLGQGLEFLIYFQGNSAPDKSGLPSDRFSAERTGGSVSTLTIQRTQQEDSAVYLCASSLKSQGSDETQYFGPGTRLLVL.